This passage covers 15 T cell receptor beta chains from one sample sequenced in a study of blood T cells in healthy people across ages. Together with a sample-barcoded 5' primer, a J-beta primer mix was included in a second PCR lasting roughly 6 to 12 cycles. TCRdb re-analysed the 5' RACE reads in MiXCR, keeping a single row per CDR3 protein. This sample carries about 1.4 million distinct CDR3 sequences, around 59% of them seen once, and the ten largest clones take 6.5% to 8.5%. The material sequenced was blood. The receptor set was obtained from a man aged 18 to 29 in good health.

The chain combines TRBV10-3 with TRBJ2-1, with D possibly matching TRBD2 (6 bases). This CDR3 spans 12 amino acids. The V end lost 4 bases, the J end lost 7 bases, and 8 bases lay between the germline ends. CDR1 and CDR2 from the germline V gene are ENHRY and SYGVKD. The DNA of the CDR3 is TGTGCCATCAGTGGGACTACAAATGAGCAGTTCTTC. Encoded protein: CAISGTTNEQFF.

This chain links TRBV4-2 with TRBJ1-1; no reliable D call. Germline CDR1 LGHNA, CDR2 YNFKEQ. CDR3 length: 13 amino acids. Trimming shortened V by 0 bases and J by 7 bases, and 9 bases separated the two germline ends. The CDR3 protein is CASSQDSSIEAFF. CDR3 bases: TGTGCCAGCAGCCAAGATTCCTCGATTGAAGCTTTCTTT.

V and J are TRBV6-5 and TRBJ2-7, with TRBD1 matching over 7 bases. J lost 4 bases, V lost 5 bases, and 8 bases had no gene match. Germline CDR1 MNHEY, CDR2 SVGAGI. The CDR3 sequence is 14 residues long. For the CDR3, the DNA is TGTGCCAGCAGTCGACAGGGTTTAACGTACGAGCAGTACTTC. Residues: CASSRQGLTYEQYF.

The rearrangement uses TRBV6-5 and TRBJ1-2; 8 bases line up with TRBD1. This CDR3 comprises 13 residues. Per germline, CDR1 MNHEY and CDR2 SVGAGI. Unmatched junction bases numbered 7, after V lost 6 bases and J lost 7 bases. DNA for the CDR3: TGTGCCAGCAGAGCGACAGGGGACAGTGGCTACACCTTC. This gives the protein CASRATGDSGYTF.

CDR3 DNA: TGTGCCAGCAGTTACGTTGGGACAGGAAATTCACCCCTCCACTTT. The encoded protein is CASSYVGTGNSPLHF. The chain links TRBV6-6 to TRBJ1-6; 8 positions match TRBD1. The CDR3 sequence is 15 residues long. V shed 2 bases and J 7 bases; nucleotides not matched to a gene: 4. The germline gives CDR1 MNHNY, CDR2 SVGAGI (reference sequence).

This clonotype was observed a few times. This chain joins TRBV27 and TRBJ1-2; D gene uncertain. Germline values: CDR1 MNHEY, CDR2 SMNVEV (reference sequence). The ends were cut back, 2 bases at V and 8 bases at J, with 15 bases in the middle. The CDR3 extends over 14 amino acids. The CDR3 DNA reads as TGTGCCAGCAGTTTAACGCCCTCCCGACGGGGCTACACCTTC. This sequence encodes CASSLTPSRRGYTF.

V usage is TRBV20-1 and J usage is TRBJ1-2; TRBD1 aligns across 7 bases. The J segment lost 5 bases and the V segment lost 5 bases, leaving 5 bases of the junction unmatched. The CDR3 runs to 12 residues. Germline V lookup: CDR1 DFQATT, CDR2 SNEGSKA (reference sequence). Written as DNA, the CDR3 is TGCAGTGCTTACGACAGGGTGTATGGCTACACCTTC. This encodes CSAYDRVYGYTF.

CDR3 residues: CASSPSDRRTSTDTQYF. In DNA, the CDR3 is TGTGCCAGCAGTCCCTCTGACAGACGGACTAGCACAGATACGCAGTATTTT. This chain links TRBV27 with TRBJ2-3, with D perhaps being TRBD1 or TRBD2 (5 bases each). The germline V gene has CDR1 MNHEY and CDR2 SMNVEV (reference sequence). The CDR3 runs 17 residues. V lost 5 bases and J lost 0, with 18 bases in between.

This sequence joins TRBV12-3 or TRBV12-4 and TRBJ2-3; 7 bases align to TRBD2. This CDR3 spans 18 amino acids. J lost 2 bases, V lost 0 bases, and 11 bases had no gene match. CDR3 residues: CASSLATDLAASTDTQYF. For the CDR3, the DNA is TGTGCCAGCAGTTTAGCGACGGATCTAGCGGCGTCCACAGATACGCAGTATTTT.

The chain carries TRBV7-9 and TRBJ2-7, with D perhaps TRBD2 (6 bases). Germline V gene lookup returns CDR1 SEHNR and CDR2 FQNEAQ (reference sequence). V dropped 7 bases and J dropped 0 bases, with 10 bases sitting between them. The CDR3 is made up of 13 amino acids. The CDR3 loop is CASIPTSSYEQYF. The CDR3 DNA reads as TGTGCCAGCATCCCGACTAGCTCCTACGAGCAGTACTTC.

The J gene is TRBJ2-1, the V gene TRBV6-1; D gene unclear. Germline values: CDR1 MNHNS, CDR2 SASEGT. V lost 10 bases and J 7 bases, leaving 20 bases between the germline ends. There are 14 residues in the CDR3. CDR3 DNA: TGTGCCACCTGCACGCCAACCCGCACGAATGAGCAGTTCTTC. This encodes CATCTPTRTNEQFF.

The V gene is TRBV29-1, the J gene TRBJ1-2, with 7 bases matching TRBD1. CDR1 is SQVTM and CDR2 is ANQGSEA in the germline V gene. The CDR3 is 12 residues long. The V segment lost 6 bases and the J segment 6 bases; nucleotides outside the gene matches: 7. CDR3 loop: CSVTDRWDGYTF. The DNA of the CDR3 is TGCAGCGTGACGGACAGGTGGGATGGCTACACCTTC.

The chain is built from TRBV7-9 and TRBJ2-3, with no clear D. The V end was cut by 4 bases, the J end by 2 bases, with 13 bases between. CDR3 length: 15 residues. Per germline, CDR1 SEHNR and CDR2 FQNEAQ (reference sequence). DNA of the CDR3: TGTGCCAGCAGCTCCCCTAGAGGCTCCACAGATACGCAGTATTTT. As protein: CASSSPRGSTDTQYF.

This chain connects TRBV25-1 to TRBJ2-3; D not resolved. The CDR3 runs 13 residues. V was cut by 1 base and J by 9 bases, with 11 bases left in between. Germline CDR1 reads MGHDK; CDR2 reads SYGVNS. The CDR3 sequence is CASSESPRATQYF. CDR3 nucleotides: TGTGCCAGCAGTGAATCCCCCAGAGCCACGCAGTATTTT.

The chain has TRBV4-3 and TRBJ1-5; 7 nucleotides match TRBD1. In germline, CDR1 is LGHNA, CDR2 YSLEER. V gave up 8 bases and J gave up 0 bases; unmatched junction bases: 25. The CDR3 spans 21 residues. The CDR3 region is CASRSQELIDSGQTSNQPQHF. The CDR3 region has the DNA TGCGCCAGCCGCAGCCAAGAATTGATCGATTCGGGACAGACTAGCAATCAGCCCCAGCATTTT.